This T cell receptor beta chain appears in the sequencing data of a study of T cells in Graves' hyperthyroidism and ophthalmopathy. Template material for amplifying TCR beta CDR3 regions consisted of RNA transcripts. In the first-round RT-PCR of the TCR CDR3, the HTBI primer set was used. TCRdb re-derived calls from the multiplex PCR reads in MiXCR, one entry per CDR3 protein. The sample holds fewer than 450,000 distinct CDR3 sequences; 11% to 15% are singletons and the top ten take 28%. V shed 7 bases and J shed 4 bases, with 16 bases lying between them. There are 14 residues in the CDR3. CDR1 is MNHNS, CDR2 SASEGT, per germline.

The sequence came from a man aged 50 to 59 with Graves' ophthalmopathy. Input material: blood. The V gene is TRBV6-1, the J gene TRBJ1-2; D unclear. CDR3 coding DNA: TGTGCCAGCACACCACCCGGACTCACCTATGGCTACACCTTC. Translating gives CASTPPGLTYGYTF.